This TCR beta chain was recovered during a study of blood T cells in healthy people across ages (dated by TCRdb to the mid-2010s). Background for the entire study: In model experiments, template switching captured about one uniquely barcoded TCR beta cDNA molecule for every two T cells. Two additional independent replicas of 1 million unique cDNA reads from the same blood draw were analyzed for two donors (one aged 18 to 29 and one aged 80 or older). To avoid experimental bias, donors of different ages were spread randomly across the sequencing lanes. Four age groups were formed from the donors: young (average about 17 years), middle-aged (around 39), aged (roughly 56) and long-lived (82). Using deep sequencing normalized with unique cDNA molecular identifiers, the study measured how TCR beta repertoire diversity changes with age. The research as a whole found: Because profiling used bulk unsorted PBMCs, naive and antigen-experienced compartments could not be compared conclusively. The CMV infection status of donors was not known, potentially confounding age-related changes in expanded clonotypes. Estimates of total diversity from one million sequenced T cells were regarded as lower bounds and underestimates. Observed TCR beta diversity correlated strongly with the percentage of naive T cells measured by flow cytometry. Compared with the aged group, the long-lived group had more naive CD4+ T cells, fewer expanded clones and increased TCR diversity, a pattern suggesting age selection. Observed TCR beta diversity per million T cells fell roughly linearly with age, and a significant reduction was already apparent by age roughly 40.

The 39 donors, aged about 6 to 95 years, were systemically healthy Caucasian individuals from Russia. About 10 milliliters of peripheral blood were collected from each donor into EDTA-treated Vacutainer tubes. Ficoll-Paque density-gradient centrifugation was used to isolate PBMCs, with at least 6 million per sample. Total RNA, at least 5.5 micrograms per sample, was extracted from PBMCs with Trizol reagent. For every donor, an aliquot of PBMCs went through flow cytometry to measure the percentages of naive CD45RAhigh/CD27high T cells. The library was prepared using 5' RACE. TCRdb names Illumina HiSeq 2500 as the instrument used. The second PCR ran for roughly 7 to 12 cycles and used a J-beta primer mix along with a sample-barcoded 5' primer. A unique molecular identifier was introduced onto each TCR beta cDNA molecule by a template-switch 5' adaptor carrying 12 random nucleotides. At least 2.5 million CDR3-containing paired-end reads were obtained from each sample. First-strand cDNA synthesis was performed from all RNA using the Mint cDNA synthesis kit, with priming by a TRBC-specific oligonucleotide. All cDNA was treated with uracil-DNA glycosylase and then went through a first 18-cycle PCR with the universal primers M1SS and BC2_uni_R. The authors processed their data as follows. For normalization, 1 million high-quality reads, each with a distinct molecular identifier, were randomly selected from each sample. Instead of being binned into consensus sequences, reads with shared molecular identifiers were discarded. MiTCR, set to a Q25 quality threshold and the strictest error-elimination algorithm, was used for CDR3 identification, clonotype clustering and error correction. A nonparametric unseen species model with Euler transformation was used to estimate a lower bound on total TCR beta diversity. TCRdb passed the public sequencing reads through fastp at Q25 and MiXCR, retaining productive beta sequences. CDR3 protein sequences are deduplicated, and each keeps its most common genes and DNA. The V and J calls reflect TCRdb's pipeline rather than the authors' work. The sample contains about 680,000 distinct CDR3 sequences, 49% of them found a single time. Under 35% of the sample lies in the top ten.

The CDR3 starts with the cysteine, ends with the phenylalanine, and has 14 residues. Only the CDR3 DNA is retained, 42 bases long and in frame from the first base. Based on the germline V gene, the CDR1 and CDR2 sequences are SGHRS and YFSETQ. This clonotype appeared a few times. Its specific antigen is unknown. The sample holds no much larger clone one base away, and base qualities are not on file. The source material was blood. This TCR was recovered from a woman in her sixties in good health. This sequence uses TRBV5-1 and TRBJ2-5; TRBD1 could be the D gene, as 5 bases match. The J call may be incorrect, as the DNA end agrees better with TRBJ2-7. Read as DNA, the sequence is TGCGCCAGCAGCGAAGGACAAGCCGTCTACGAGCAGTACTTC. Its protein reads: CASSEGQAVYEQYF.